A single sample is the source of the 23 T cell receptor beta chains below, sequenced in a study of graft-versus-host responses after intestinal transplantation. The authors plated approximately 200,000 CFSE-labeled responder cells with approximately 200,000 irradiated, violet-dye-labeled stimulator cells. The method was immunoSEQ multiplex PCR; TCRdb's version includes in-frame clones alone and lacks a portion of them. The table shows roughly 17,000 clones, with approximately 37% occurring only once. The specimen was alloreactive CD8+ T cells from a mixed lymphocyte reaction culture, collected before intestinal transplant. Subset noted: CFSE-low proliferating T cells sorted from approximately 6-day pre-transplant mixed lymphocyte reaction (GvH or HvG direction). All receptors derive from a human patient who received an intestinal transplant.

This clone was detected a few times. The chain combines TRBV2 with TRBJ2-1, with a weak D call TRBD2 (6 bases). The CDR3 contains 16 residues. Between the trimmed V and J ends, which lost 7 bases and 0 bases, there was a span of 16 bases. Germline-derived CDR1 and CDR2 are SNHLY and FYNNEI. The CDR3 spells CASNDAGRSSYNEQFF. CDR3 nucleotides: TGTGCCAGCAATGACGCGGGGAGAAGCTCCTACAATGAGCAGTTCTTC.

This clone turned up a few times. V and J are TRBV6-1 and TRBJ2-1; 7 positions match TRBD2. V was pared by 3 bases and J by 6 bases, with 14 bases of the junction left unmatched. The CDR3 loop spans 17 amino acids. Germline V gene lookup returns CDR1 MNHNS and CDR2 SASEGT. The CDR3 is CASSEGLAEMGINEQFF. The CDR3 DNA follows: TGTGCCAGCAGTGAGGGGCTAGCGGAGATGGGAATCAATGAGCAGTTCTTC.

The chain employs TRBV11-3 and TRBJ2-7, with 7 positions matching TRBD2. CDR1 SGHNT and CDR2 YENEEA come from the germline V gene. J lost 3 bases, V lost 1 base, and 0 bases had no gene match. CDR3 length equals 13 residues. The CDR3 reads CASSLGGGYEQYF. The CDR3 DNA sequence: TGTGCCAGCAGCTTAGGGGGGGGCTACGAGCAGTACTTC.

The J gene is TRBJ2-1, the V gene TRBV7-9; 11 bases agree with TRBD2. Per the germline V gene, CDR1 is SEHNR and CDR2 is FQNEAQ (reference sequence). CDR3 length: 18 amino acids. V dropped 7 bases and J dropped 7; count of bases not matched to a gene: 18. The CDR3 loop reads CASIIPSLAGGPGNEQFF. The CDR3 DNA sequence: TGTGCCAGCATCATCCCCTCATTAGCGGGAGGGCCAGGAAATGAGCAGTTCTTC.

The gene calls are TRBV27 and TRBJ2-7, with a possible D match to TRBD2 (5 bases). Germline V gene sequence: CDR1 MNHEY, CDR2 SMNVEV (reference sequence). The germline V and J ends were trimmed by 0 bases and 5 bases, with 17 bases remaining between them. This CDR3 is built from 16 residues. CDR3 region: CASSLSPGLAVNEQYF. The CDR3 DNA reads TGTGCCAGCAGTTTATCACCCGGGCTAGCCGTGAACGAGCAGTACTTC.

V and J are TRBV9 and TRBJ2-5; 9 nucleotides agree with TRBD1. CDR3 length equals 16 residues. Per germline, CDR1 SGDLS and CDR2 YYNGEE. J gave up 2 bases and V 3 bases, and 8 bases lay outside the gene matches. The CDR3 DNA reads as TGTGCCAGCAGCGGCTATTCGACAGGGGGGCAAGAGACCCAGTACTTC. Translation gives CASSGYSTGGQETQYF.

This clone was seen a few times. V usage is TRBV5-1 and J usage is TRBJ1-1; D is undetermined. CDR1 SGHRS and CDR2 YFSETQ come from the germline V gene. The ends were cut back, 3 bases at V and 3 bases at J, with 12 bases in the middle. CDR3 size: 14 residues. Here the CDR3 DNA reads TGCGCCAGCAGCTCCCTGTTTATGGACACTGAAGCTTTCTTT. Translated, it gives CASSSLFMDTEAFF.

In this sample, this clone turned up a few times. The V call is TRBV4-1, the J call TRBJ1-2; unclear D gene. The germline gives CDR1 MGHRA, CDR2 YSYEKL. This CDR3 contains 14 residues. V was pared by 1 base and J by 2 bases, with 8 bases between. In DNA form, the CDR3 reads TGCGCCAGCAGCCAAGTGCAGGACAACTATGGCTACACCTTC. Translating it yields CASSQVQDNYGYTF.

Ten or more counts support this clone. The V call is TRBV30, the J call TRBJ1-1, with a possible D match to TRBD1 (6 bases). Germline CDR1 is GTSNPN and CDR2 is SVGIG (reference sequence). This CDR3 comprises 12 residues. With 5 bases removed from V and 1 base from J, the gap between germline ends came to 8 bases. As DNA, the CDR3 is TGTGCCTGGGGGGGGGCGAACACTGAAGCTTTCTTT. It encodes CAWGGANTEAFF.

The V call is TRBV30, the J call TRBJ1-2; D is unclear. With 1 base removed from V and 8 bases from J, the gap between germline ends came to 8 bases. Germline V gene data show CDR1 as GTSNPN and CDR2 as SVGIG (reference sequence). The CDR3 consists of 11 residues. In DNA form, the CDR3 reads TGTGCCTGGAGTGAAGGCAGGGGCTACACCTTC. Amino acid sequence: CAWSEGRGYTF.

This clone was seen more than once but under ten times. The chain joins TRBV6-5 to TRBJ2-5; the D call may be TRBD1 or TRBD2 (5 bases each). Germline CDR1 MNHEY, CDR2 SVGAGI. The V end was cut by 1 base, the J end by 5 bases, with 11 bases between. The length of the CDR3 is 14 residues. The chain's CDR3 is CASSYFGTTETQYF. CDR3 nucleotides: TGTGCCAGCAGTTACTTTGGGACGACGGAGACCCAGTACTTC.

The V gene is TRBV29-1, the J gene TRBJ2-7; D is undetermined. The CDR3 sequence is 13 residues long. In germline, CDR1 is SQVTM, CDR2 ANQGSEA. V was cut by 6 bases and J by 0 bases, with 12 bases left in between. The CDR3 DNA follows: TGCAGCGTCCCGTCAGGTTCCTCCTACGAGCAGTACTTC. Protein sequence: CSVPSGSSYEQYF.

This clone was observed a handful of times. This chain connects TRBV6-6 to TRBJ1-2; a possible D gene is TRBD1 (5 bases). CDR3 size: 13 residues. V lost 6 bases, J lost 2 bases, and 10 bases lay in between. CDR1 is MNHNY, CDR2 SVGAGI, per germline (reference sequence). The CDR3 protein is CASSRDCNYGYTF. The CDR3 DNA follows: TGTGCCAGCAGCCGGGACTGCAACTATGGCTACACCTTC.

This clone was detected only a few times. The gene calls are TRBV7-8 and TRBJ2-7, with D possibly being TRBD1 (6 bases). The V and J ends lost 3 bases and 3 bases respectively, with 12 bases between them. The CDR3 extends over 14 amino acids. Germline loops: CDR1 SGHVS, CDR2 FQNEAQ. The chain's CDR3 is CASSLTTGVYEQYF. The CDR3 DNA follows: TGTGCCAGCAGCTTGACGACAGGAGTCTACGAGCAGTACTTC.

The genes are TRBV7-6 and TRBJ1-1; D remains ambiguous. Germline V lookup: CDR1 SGHVS, CDR2 FNYEAQ. The length of the CDR3 is 12 residues. V lost 8 bases, J lost 6 bases, and 13 bases lay in between. DNA for the CDR3: TGTGCCAGCTCTGGCGGGGAGGCTGAAGCTTTCTTT. Its translation is CASSGGEAEAFF.

The rearrangement joins TRBV6-1 to TRBJ1-2; the D is unclear. The ends were cut back, 5 bases at V and 6 bases at J, with 7 bases in the middle. This CDR3 has 11 amino acids. In germline, CDR1 is MNHNS, CDR2 SASEGT. The CDR3 spells CASSYGDGYTF. The DNA of the CDR3 is TGTGCCAGCAGTTACGGGGATGGCTACACCTTC.

This clone was counted only a few times. The chain has TRBV28 and TRBJ2-5; 9 nucleotides agree with TRBD2. The germline gives CDR1 MDHEN, CDR2 SYDVKM. The CDR3 loop spans 16 amino acids. Trimming took 5 bases from V and 2 from J; bases not matched to a gene: 9. The CDR3 region has the DNA TGTGCCAGCAGTACTTTAGCGGGAGATCCACAAGAGACCCAGTACTTC. It yields the protein CASSTLAGDPQETQYF.

The sample holds a few counts of this clone. The chain recombines TRBV23-1 with TRBJ2-3; either TRBD1 or TRBD2 may fit D (6 bases each). TRBV23-1 is sorted into the ORF group, with uncertain function. Trimming pared 8 bases from V and 2 bases from J, leaving 20 bases between. The CDR3 runs 16 residues. CDR3 amino acids: CASLPGGGTLTDTQYF. DNA of the CDR3: TGCGCCAGCCTACCCGGAGGGGGAACCCTCACAGATACGCAGTATTTT.

The chain couples TRBV7-9 to TRBJ1-1; D gene unclear. Between the trimmed V and J ends, which lost 7 bases and 2 bases, there was a span of 14 bases. This CDR3 has 14 residues. The germline V gene has CDR1 SEHNR and CDR2 FQNEAQ (reference sequence). In nucleotides, the CDR3 is TGTGCCAGCAACGTTGCACAGATAAACACTGAAGCTTTCTTT. Its protein is CASNVAQINTEAFF.

The DNA for the CDR3 is TGTGCCAGCAGCCAGAAGCCGGGACACCCCTACGAGCAGTACTTC. It is translated as CASSQKPGHPYEQYF. V and J are TRBV7-9 and TRBJ2-7, with TRBD1 as a possible D gene (6 bases). Germline CDR1 SEHNR, CDR2 FQNEAQ (reference sequence). The CDR3 has 15 residues. V lost 5 bases to trimming and J lost 2 bases, with 16 bases between them.

The chain joins TRBV27 to TRBJ1-2, with a weak D call TRBD1 (5 bases). Germline CDR1 and CDR2: MNHEY and SMNVEV (reference sequence). With 3 bases removed from V and 2 bases from J, the gap between germline ends came to 7 bases. There are 13 residues in the CDR3. CDR3 sequence: CASSFGGNYGYTF. The CDR3 nucleotides are TGTGCCAGCAGTTTTGGGGGGAACTATGGCTACACCTTC.

This clone was recorded a few times. This chain connects TRBV7-9 to TRBJ1-5, with 12 nucleotides matching TRBD1. The length of the CDR3 is 15 residues. The ends lost 5 bases at V and 6 bases at J; junction bases unmatched: 5. Per germline, CDR1 SEHNR and CDR2 FQNEAQ (reference sequence). The CDR3 DNA follows: TGTGCCAGCAGCCCGGGACAGGGGGCAAGTCAGCCCCAGCATTTT. This codes for CASSPGQGASQPQHF.

V usage is TRBV7-3 and J usage is TRBJ2-1; 9 bases agree with TRBD2. Germline-derived CDR1 and CDR2 are SGHTA and FQGTGA. V shed 7 bases, J shed 7 bases, and the junction held 8 bases outside the gene matches. This CDR3 has 14 residues. CDR3 in amino acids: CASTAGGLTNEQFF. CDR3 sequence (DNA): TGTGCCAGCACAGCGGGAGGCCTTACGAATGAGCAGTTCTTC.